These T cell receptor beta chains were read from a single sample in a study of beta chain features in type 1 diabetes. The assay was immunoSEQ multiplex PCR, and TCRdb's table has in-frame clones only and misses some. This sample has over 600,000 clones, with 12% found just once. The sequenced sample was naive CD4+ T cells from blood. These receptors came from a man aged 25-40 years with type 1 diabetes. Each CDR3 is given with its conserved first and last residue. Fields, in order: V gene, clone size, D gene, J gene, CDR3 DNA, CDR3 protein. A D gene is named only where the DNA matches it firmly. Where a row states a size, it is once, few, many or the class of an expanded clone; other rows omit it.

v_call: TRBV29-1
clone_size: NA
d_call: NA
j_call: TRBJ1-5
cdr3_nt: TGCAGCGCTAGAGGTGAGGGTGATCAGCCCCAGCATTTT
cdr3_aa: CSARGEGDQPQHF

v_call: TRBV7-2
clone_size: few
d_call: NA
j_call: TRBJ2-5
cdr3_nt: TGTGCCAGCAGCTTAGCTGGGTCTAGCGGAACAGGGGCCCAGTACTTC
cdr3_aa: CASSLAGSSGTGAQYF

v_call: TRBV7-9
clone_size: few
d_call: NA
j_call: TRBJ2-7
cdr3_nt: TGTGCCAGCAACTTCGGTCCGGGGGAAAGGTACGAGCAGTACTTC
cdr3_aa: CASNFGPGERYEQYF

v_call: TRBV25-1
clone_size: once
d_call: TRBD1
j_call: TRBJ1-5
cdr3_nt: TGTGCCAGCAGTGACTCCGGGACAGGGAAAGGCAATCAGCCCCAGCATTTT
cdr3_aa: CASSDSGTGKGNQPQHF

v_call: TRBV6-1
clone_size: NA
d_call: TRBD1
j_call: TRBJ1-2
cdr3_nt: TGTGCCAGCAGTGAGGGGACAGGGCTTGGCTACACCTTC
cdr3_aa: CASSEGTGLGYTF

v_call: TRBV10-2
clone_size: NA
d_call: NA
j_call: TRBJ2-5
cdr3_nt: TGCGCCAGCAGTATACCTCCCCTAGGGACCCAGTACTTC
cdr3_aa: CASSIPPLGTQYF

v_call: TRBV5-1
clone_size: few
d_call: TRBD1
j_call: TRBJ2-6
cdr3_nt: TGCGCCAGCAGCCGGACAGGTCAGTCTGGGGCCAACGTCCTGACTTTC
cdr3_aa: CASSRTGQSGANVLTF

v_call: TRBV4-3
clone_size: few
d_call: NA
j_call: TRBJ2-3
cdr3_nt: TGCGCCAGCAGCCAAGATACCTCTGGAGGCACAGATACGCAGTATTTT
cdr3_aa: CASSQDTSGGTDTQYF

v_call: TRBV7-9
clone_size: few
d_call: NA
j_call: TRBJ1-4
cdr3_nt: TGTGCCAGCAGCGTCGACAATGAAAAACTGTTTTTT
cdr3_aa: CASSVDNEKLFF

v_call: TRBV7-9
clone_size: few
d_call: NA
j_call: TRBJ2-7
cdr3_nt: TGTGCCAGCAGCTTGTGGGGTATCTACGAGCAGTACTTC
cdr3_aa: CASSLWGIYEQYF

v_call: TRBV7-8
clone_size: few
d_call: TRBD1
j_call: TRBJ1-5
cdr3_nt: TGTGCCAGCAGCTCCTGGGGACAGTACAATCAGCCCCAGCATTTT
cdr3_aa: CASSSWGQYNQPQHF

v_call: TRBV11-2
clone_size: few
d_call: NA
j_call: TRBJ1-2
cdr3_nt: TGTGCCAGCAGCCCCAACGGCAGGGTTCGTGGCTACACCTTC
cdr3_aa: CASSPNGRVRGYTF

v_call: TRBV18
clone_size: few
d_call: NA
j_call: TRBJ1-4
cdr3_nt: TGTGCCAGCTCACCGACAGCGGCAACTAATGAAAAACTGTTTTTT
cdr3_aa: CASSPTAATNEKLFF

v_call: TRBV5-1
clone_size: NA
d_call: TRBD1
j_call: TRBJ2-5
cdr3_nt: TGCGCCAGCAGCCCCGGGACAGGAAGGCAAGAGACCCAGTACTTC
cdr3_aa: CASSPGTGRQETQYF

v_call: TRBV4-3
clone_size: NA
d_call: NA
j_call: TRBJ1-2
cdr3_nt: TGCGCCAGCAGCCAAGATGAGCCGGACAACAATGGCTACACCTTC
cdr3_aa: CASSQDEPDNNGYTF

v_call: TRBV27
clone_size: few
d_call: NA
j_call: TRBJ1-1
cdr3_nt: TGTGCCAGCAAAGGGAACACTGAAGCTTTCTTT
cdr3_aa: CASKGNTEAFF

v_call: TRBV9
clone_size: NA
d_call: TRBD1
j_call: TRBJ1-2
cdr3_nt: TGTGCCAGCAGCCCCCGGACAGGCTACCGTGGCTACACCTTC
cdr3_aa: CASSPRTGYRGYTF

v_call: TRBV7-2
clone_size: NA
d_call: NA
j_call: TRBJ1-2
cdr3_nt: TGTGCCAGCAGCGTAAGACAGATCACTAACTATGGCTACACCTTC
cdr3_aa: CASSVRQITNYGYTF

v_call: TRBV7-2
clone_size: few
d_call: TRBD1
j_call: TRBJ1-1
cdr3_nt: TGTGCCAGCAGCTTAGTGGGGACAGCAGGTTTCTTT
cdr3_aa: CASSLVGTAGFF

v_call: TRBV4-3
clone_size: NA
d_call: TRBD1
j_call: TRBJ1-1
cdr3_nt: TGCGCCAGCAGCCCCGGACAGGAGAACACTGAAGCTTTCTTT
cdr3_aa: CASSPGQENTEAFF

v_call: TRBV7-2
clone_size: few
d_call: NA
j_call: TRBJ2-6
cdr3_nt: TGTGCCAGCAGCCTTCAGGTCTCTGGGGCCAACGTCCTGACTTTC
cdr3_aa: CASSLQVSGANVLTF

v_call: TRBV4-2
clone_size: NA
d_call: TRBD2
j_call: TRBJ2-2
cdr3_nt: TGTGCCAGCAGCCCTGCTTTGGCTAGCGGGGGTAGTGGGGAGCTGTTTTTT
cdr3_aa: CASSPALASGGSGELFF

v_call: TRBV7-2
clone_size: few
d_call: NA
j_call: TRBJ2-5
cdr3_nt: TGTGCCAGCAGCTTAGGGTCCGGACCGACCCAGTACTTC
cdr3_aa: CASSLGSGPTQYF

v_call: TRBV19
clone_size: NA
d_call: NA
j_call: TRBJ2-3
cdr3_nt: TGTGCCAGCCTCAGTGGGGATACGCAGTATTTT
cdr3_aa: CASLSGDTQYF

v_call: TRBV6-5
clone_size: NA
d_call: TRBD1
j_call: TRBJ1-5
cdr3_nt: TGTGCCAGCAGTCAGGGGGCAAGGCAGCCCCAGCATTTT
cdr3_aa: CASSQGARQPQHF

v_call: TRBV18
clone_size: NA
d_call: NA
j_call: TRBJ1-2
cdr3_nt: TGTGCCAGCTCAAGCCGGGACACGAACTATGGCTACACCTTC
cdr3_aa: CASSSRDTNYGYTF

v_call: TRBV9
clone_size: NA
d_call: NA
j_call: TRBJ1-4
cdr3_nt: TGTGCCAGCAGCGCACGGGGGGCGAGTGCTGAAAAACTGTTTTTT
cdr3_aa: CASSARGASAEKLFF

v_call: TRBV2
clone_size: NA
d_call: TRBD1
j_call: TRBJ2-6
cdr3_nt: TGTGCCAGCACCGCGACAGGGCCCCTCTCTGGGGCCAACGTCCTGACTTTC
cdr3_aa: CASTATGPLSGANVLTF

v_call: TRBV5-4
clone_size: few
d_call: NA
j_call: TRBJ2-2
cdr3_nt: TGTGCCAGCAGCCTTAACACCGGGGAGCTGTTTTTT
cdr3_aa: CASSLNTGELFF

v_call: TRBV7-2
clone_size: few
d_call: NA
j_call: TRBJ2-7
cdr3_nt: TGTGCCAGCAGCTTAGGGTCGGGGTTATACGAGCAGTACTTC
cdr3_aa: CASSLGSGLYEQYF

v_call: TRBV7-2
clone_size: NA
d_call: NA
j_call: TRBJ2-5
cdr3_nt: TGTGCCAGCAGCTTAGGGTCCGGTCAAGAAGAGACCCAGTACTTC
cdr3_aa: CASSLGSGQEETQYF

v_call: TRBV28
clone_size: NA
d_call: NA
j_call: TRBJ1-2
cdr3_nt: TGTGCCAGCAGTTTAATCGGACCCAGAAACTATGGCTACACCTTC
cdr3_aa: CASSLIGPRNYGYTF

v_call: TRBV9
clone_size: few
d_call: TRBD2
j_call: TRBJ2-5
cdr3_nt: TGTGCCAGCAGCGGTAGCGGGGGGCCTGAAGAGACCCAGTACTTC
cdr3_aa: CASSGSGGPEETQYF

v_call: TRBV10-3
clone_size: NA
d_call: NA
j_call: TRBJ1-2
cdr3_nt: TGTGCCATCAGTGATTCCAGGGGTAACTATGGCTACACCTTC
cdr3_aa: CAISDSRGNYGYTF

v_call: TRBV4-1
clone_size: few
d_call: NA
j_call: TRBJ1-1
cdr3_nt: TGCGCCAGCAGCCAAGCCGGGGGCGCTGAAGCTTTCTTT
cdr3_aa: CASSQAGGAEAFF

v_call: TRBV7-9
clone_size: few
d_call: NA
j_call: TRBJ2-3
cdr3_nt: TGTGCCAGCAGCCCCCAAGGCCGAGTGGGGGCAGATACGCAGTATTTT
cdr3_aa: CASSPQGRVGADTQYF

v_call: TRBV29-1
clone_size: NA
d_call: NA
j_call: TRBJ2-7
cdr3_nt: TGCAGCGTTGAAGATTCTAGGGGACGGGTCTACGAGCAGTACTTC
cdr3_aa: CSVEDSRGRVYEQYF